This record covers a single T cell receptor beta chain. Looked up from germline, CDR1 is KGHSH and CDR2 is LQKENI. The CDR3 is 13 residues long. Trimming cost V 6 bases and J 11 bases, with 17 bases left between them. This specimen comes from a study of blood T cell repertoires in COVID-19. Study information: The study drew acute and convalescent COVID-19 samples from the United States, Italy and Spain. Sample material is recorded as cDNA or gDNA derived from T cells, B-cell-depleted T cells, or PBMCs.

Per the authors' pipeline: Reference gene primer amplification gave estimated nucleated cell counts. The repertoire was sequenced with immunoSEQ multiplex PCR; TCRdb's copy has only in-frame clones and lacks some. The V and J calls and the clone size are those of that table, but D and trimming were determined from the DNA. The sample lists 65,000 to 85,000 clones, around three quarters seen once, with around 5.8% in the top ten. Sequencing was carried out using peripheral blood. The J gene is TRBJ1-5, the V gene TRBV18, with D perhaps matching TRBD1 (5 bases). The TCR was taken from a man aged 50-59 years with active or convalescent COVID-19. The CDR3 sequence: CASSPDSLWAQHF. The CDR3 DNA sequence: TGTGCCAGCTCCCCAGACAGCCTATGGGCCCAGCATTTT.